This T cell receptor (beta chain) comes out of a study of identical twins. With 5 bases removed from V and 9 bases from J, the gap between germline ends came to 13 bases. The CDR3 covers 12 residues. Germline CDR1 is MDHEN and CDR2 is SYDVKM. Notes on the study in general: Out-of-frame TCR alpha sharing observed in monozygotic twins exceeded model estimates.

TCRdb independently ran MiXCR on the 5' RACE reads; one entry per CDR3 protein. The table has around 1.7 million distinct CDR3 sequences, about 31% seen once; the top ten hold 0.25% to 0.3%. About this clonotype itself: Antigen: not known.

All of the donors were Caucasians in good health. This chain connects TRBV28 to TRBJ1-2, with D hard to call. This sequence originates from a newborn girl in good health. The material sequenced was cord blood. The CDR3 spells CASSPGQGRYTF. The CDR3 region has the DNA TGTGCCAGCAGTCCGGGTCAAGGACGCTACACCTTC.